The entry that follows covers one T cell receptor (beta chain) sequence. What it recognizes is unknown. This record belongs to a study of cytomegalovirus exposure and HLA in healthy donors. Whole-study results and caveats: Among the most significant clusters, several appeared linked to common viral pathogens in a later analysis.

PCR used 60 Vbeta primers and 13 Jbeta primers. Here immunoSEQ multiplex PCR was the method, and the copy in TCRdb shows in-frame clones only, minus some. Of some 130,000 clones listed, 75% to 85% are singletons. Sequencing used PBMCs. The clonotype was recovered from a woman aged 35 to 49 in good health and CMV-seronegative.

The CDR3 DNA reads TGTGCCAGCAGTACCGACAGGAGCAATCAGCCCCAGCATTTT. Amino acids: CASSTDRSNQPQHF. The rearrangement uses TRBV6-5 and TRBJ1-5, with D possibly TRBD1 on 6 matching bases. V lost 5 bases, J lost 1 base, and 9 bases lay in between. Germline V gene sequence: CDR1 MNHEY, CDR2 SVGAGI. The CDR3 extends over 14 amino acids.